The clone carrying this T cell receptor beta chain was detected many times. This record belongs to a study of T-cell reconstitution after alpha-beta-depleted transplantation in children. From germline, CDR1 is DFQATT and CDR2 SNEGSKA (reference sequence). This CDR3 contains 14 residues. Trimming removed 3 bases from V and 0 bases from J, with 9 bases in between. A TCRbeta library incorporating unique molecular identifiers was prepared. One entry per CDR3 protein results from TCRdb running MiXCR on the PCR reads. Of 200,000 to 250,000 distinct CDR3 sequences detected, around 8% appear once; the ten largest clones hold 5% to 7%.

The rearrangement joins TRBV20-1 to TRBJ1-5, with no clear D. The clonotype comes from a male patient younger than 18 who had a stem cell transplant for acute lymphoblastic leukemia, so the T cells may come from the graft donor. The sample was PBMCs, mostly from graft donor cells, taken 180 days after TCRalphabeta/CD19-depleted stem cell transplant. In nucleotides, the CDR3 is TGCAGTGCTAGGCCAGGCAATAGCAATCAGCCCCAGCATTTT. Translated, it gives CSARPGNSNQPQHF.